The source of this T cell receptor (beta chain) is a study of cytomegalovirus exposure and HLA in healthy donors. Study-wide findings and caveats: Both high specificity and high sensitivity reportedly marked the classifier's diagnosis of cytomegalovirus status. The authors considered a cluster of highly shared sequence variants likely to be a sequencing artifact.

V was shortened by 8 bases and J by 10 bases, with 14 bases between the two germline ends. The CDR3 is 11 residues long. Per germline, CDR1 MDHEN and CDR2 SYDVKM. In regard to this clone: Its antigen is not known.

A multiplex PCR was run with 60 Vbeta primers and 13 Jbeta primers. Libraries were prepared by immunoSEQ multiplex PCR; TCRdb keeps only in-frame clonotypes and omits some of them. This table holds 150,000 to 200,000 clones, roughly 77% found once. Sample: PBMCs. This clonotype was obtained from a woman aged 45-65 years in good health and CMV-seronegative. The chain couples TRBV28 to TRBJ1-1; no definite D call. Here the CDR3 reads CASSEAGRAFF. The CDR3 DNA follows: TGTGCCAGCTCGGAGGCGGGCCGAGCTTTCTTT.